This TCR beta chain emerged from a study of T cell responses to AZD1222 COVID-19 vaccine. CDR1 is MDHEN, CDR2 SYDVKM, per germline. Trimming took off 4 bases at V and 4 bases at J, with 15 bases between the two ends. The CDR3 consists of 15 residues. Produced via immunoSEQ multiplex PCR; TCRdb's table is partial and in-frame only. Of 100,000 to 150,000 clones in the sample, approximately 90% were seen once. The TCR comes from an adult who received the AZD1222 COVID-19 vaccine. The sample was peripheral blood, taken 28 days after the second AZD1222 dose. This chain links TRBV28 with TRBJ2-3, with D perhaps matching TRBD1 or TRBD2 (5 bases each). The CDR3 here is CASSYGTFWPDTQYF. In DNA form, the CDR3 reads TGTGCCAGCAGTTACGGGACGTTTTGGCCAGATACGCAGTATTTT.